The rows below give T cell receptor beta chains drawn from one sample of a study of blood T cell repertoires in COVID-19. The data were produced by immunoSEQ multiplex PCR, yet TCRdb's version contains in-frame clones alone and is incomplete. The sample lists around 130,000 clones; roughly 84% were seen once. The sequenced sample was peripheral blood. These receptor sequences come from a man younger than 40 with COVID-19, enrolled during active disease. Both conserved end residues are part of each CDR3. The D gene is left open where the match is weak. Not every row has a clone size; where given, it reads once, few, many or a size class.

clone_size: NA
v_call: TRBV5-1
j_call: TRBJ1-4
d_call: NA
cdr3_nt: TGCGCCAGCAGCCCCGGGAGAGGTCGCTCGGAACTGTTTTTT
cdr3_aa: CASSPGRGRSELFF

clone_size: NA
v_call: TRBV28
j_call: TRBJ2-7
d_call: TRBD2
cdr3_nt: TGTGCCAGCAGTCCCGGACTAGCGAGCTACGAGCAGTACTTC
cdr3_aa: CASSPGLASYEQYF

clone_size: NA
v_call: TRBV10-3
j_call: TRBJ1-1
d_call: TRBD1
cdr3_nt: TGTGCCATCAGACCCCGGGACAGGGTTACTGAAGCTTTCTTT
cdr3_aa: CAIRPRDRVTEAFF

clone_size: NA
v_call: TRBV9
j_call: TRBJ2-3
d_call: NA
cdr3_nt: TGTGCCAGCAGGGACTTGGCTAGCACAGATACGCAGTATTTT
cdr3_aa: CASRDLASTDTQYF

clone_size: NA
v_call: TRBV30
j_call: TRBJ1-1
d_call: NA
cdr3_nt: TGTGCCTGGAGTGTACGAGGGCGACCTAACACTGAAGCTTTCTTT
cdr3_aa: CAWSVRGRPNTEAFF

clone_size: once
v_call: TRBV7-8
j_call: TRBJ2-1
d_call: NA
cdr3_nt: TGTGCCAGCAGCTTGGAGCGGAGAGAGCAGTTCTTC
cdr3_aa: CASSLERREQFF

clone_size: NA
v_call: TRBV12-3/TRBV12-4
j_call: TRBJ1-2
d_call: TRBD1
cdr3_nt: TGTGTAATTGGGACAGGCCTCTTGGGCTACACCTTC
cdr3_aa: CVIGTGLLGYTF

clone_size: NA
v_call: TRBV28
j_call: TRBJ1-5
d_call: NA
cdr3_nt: TGTGCCAGCGCAAGGGGAAGGCAGCCCCAGCATTTT
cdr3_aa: CASARGRQPQHF

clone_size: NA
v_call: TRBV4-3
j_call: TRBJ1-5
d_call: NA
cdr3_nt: TGCGCCAGCAGCCAAGATAGGGACTCCTGGGGCAATCAGCCCCAGCATTTT
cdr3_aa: CASSQDRDSWGNQPQHF

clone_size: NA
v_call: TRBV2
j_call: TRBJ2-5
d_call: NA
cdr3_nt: TGTGCCAGCAGTGCCGGGGAGGAGGGGGAGACCCAGTACTTC
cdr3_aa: CASSAGEEGETQYF

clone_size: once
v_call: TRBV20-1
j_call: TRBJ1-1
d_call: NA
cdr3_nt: TGCAGTGCTAGTGCCCCGGGGGGCACTGAAGCTTTCTTT
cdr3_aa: CSASAPGGTEAFF

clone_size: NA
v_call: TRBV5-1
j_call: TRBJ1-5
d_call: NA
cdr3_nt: TGCGCCAGCAGCTTGGGCTTTCGGGGGGAGCCCCAGCATTTT
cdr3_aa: CASSLGFRGEPQHF

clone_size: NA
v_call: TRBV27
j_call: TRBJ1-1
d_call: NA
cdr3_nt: TGTGCCAGTTGGGCGGGGATGAACACTGAAGCTTTCTTT
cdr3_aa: CASWAGMNTEAFF

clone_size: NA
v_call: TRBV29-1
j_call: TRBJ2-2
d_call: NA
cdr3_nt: TGCAGCGTTGCCCGCAGGGGATTGGCCGGGGAGCTGTTTTTT
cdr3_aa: CSVARRGLAGELFF

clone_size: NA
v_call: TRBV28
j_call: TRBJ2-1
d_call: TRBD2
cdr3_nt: TGTGCCAGCGGTAGTACCGGGACTAAAGTCAATGAGCAGTTCTTC
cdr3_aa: CASGSTGTKVNEQFF

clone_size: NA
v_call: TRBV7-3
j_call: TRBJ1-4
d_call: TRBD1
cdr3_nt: TGTGCCAGGACAGGGGAAGAAAAACTGTTTTTT
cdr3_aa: CARTGEEKLFF

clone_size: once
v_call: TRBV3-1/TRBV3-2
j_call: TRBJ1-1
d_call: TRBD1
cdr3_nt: TGTGCCAGCAGCCAAGATGATGACAGGGTGAACACTGAAGCTTTCTTT
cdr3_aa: CASSQDDDRVNTEAFF

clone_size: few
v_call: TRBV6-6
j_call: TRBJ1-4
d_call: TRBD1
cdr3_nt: TGTGCCAGCAGTTACGGACAGGGAAGTGAAAAACTGTTTTTT
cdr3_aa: CASSYGQGSEKLFF

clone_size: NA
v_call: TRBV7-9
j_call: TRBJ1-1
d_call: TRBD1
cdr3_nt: TGTGCCAGCAGCTCAGACAACAGGGGGACTGAAGCTTTCTTT
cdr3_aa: CASSSDNRGTEAFF

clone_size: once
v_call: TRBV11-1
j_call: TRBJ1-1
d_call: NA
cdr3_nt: TGTGCCAGCAGCTTAGCGGCCGGACTCCACACTGAAGCTTTCTTT
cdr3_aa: CASSLAAGLHTEAFF

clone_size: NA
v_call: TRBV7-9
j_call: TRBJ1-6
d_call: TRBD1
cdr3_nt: TGTGCCAGCAGCTTAGCCGACAGGGGGCGAAACTCCTATAATTCACCCCTCCACTTT
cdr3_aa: CASSLADRGRNSYNSPLHF

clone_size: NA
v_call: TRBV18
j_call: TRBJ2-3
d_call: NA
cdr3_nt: TGTGCCAGCTCTTCGGACTTCTTTCGCACAGATACGCAGTATTTT
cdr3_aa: CASSSDFFRTDTQYF

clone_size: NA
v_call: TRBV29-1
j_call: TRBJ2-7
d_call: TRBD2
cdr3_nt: TGCAGCGTTCCTACTAGCGGGAGCTCCTACGAGCAGTACTTC
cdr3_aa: CSVPTSGSSYEQYF

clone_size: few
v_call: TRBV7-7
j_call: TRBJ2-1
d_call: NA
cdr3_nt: TGTGCTAGCGAGCAAGTGGGGACTGGCAATGAGCAGTTCTTC
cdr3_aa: CASEQVGTGNEQFF

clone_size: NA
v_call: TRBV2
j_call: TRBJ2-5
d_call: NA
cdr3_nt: TGTGCCAGTAACAGGGAAGAGACCCAGTACTTC
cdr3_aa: CASNREETQYF

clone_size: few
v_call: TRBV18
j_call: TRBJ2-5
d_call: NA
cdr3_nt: TGTGCCAGCTCACCACAGCCTGGCAGGGAAGGGACCCAGTACTTC
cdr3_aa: CASSPQPGREGTQYF

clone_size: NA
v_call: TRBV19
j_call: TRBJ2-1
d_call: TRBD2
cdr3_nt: TGTGCCAGTAGCGGAGCAAGGGCTAGCGGGAGTAACCATGAGCAGTTCTTC
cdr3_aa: CASSGARASGSNHEQFF

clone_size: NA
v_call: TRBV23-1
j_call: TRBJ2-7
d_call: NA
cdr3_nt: TGCGCCAGCAGCCTAGAAAGGTGGGAGCAGTACTTC
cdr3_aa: CASSLERWEQYF

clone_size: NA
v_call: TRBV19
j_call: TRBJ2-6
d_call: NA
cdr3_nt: TGTGCCAGTAGTATGGAGGGTGGAGCGGGGGCCAACGTCCTGACTTTC
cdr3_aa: CASSMEGGAGANVLTF

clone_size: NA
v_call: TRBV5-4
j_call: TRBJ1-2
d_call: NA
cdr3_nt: TGTGCCAGCAGCTCGTCATTCAGGTTCTATGGCTACACCTTC
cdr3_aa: CASSSSFRFYGYTF

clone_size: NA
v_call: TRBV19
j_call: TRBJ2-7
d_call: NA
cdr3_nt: TGTGCCAGTAGTCCCTCTAGAGACTACGAGCAGTACTTC
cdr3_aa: CASSPSRDYEQYF

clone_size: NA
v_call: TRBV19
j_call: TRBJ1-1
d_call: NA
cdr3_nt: TGTGCCAGTAGTAGTTTGAGTACCGCGGGTACGCGGAAAGCTTTCTTT
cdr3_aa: CASSSLSTAGTRKAFF

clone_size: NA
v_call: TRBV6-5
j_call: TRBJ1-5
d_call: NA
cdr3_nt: TGTGCCAGCAGGAAACAGGCGGATCAGCCCCAGCATTTT
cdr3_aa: CASRKQADQPQHF

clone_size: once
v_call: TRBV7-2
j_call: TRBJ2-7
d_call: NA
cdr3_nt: TGTGCCAGCAGCCGGGGGTGGGACGAGCAGTACTTC
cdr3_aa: CASSRGWDEQYF

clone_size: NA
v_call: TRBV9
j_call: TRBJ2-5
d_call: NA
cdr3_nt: TGTGCCAGCAGCGTAAGAGGGTCGTACCAAGAGACCCAGTACTTC
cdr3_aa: CASSVRGSYQETQYF

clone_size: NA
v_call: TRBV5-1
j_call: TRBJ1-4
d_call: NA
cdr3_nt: TGCGCCAGCAGCTTGCCACTCGGGGGGACTAATGAAAAACTGTTTTTT
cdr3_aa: CASSLPLGGTNEKLFF

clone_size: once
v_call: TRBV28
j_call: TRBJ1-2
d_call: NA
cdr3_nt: TGTGCCAGCAGTCCGTATGGCTACACCTTC
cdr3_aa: CASSPYGYTF

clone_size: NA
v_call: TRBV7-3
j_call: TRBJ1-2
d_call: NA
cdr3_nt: TGTGCCAGCAGCTTTGGGACGGGAGATGGCTACACCTTC
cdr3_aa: CASSFGTGDGYTF

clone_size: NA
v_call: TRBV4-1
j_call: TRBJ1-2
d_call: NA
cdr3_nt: TGCGCCAGCAGCCCCCTCTATACAGGGTATGGCTACACCTTC
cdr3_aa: CASSPLYTGYGYTF

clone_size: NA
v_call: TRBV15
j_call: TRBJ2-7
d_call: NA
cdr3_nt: TGTGCCACCAGCAGAGTTGGTAGTAAGTACTTC
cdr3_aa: CATSRVGSKYF

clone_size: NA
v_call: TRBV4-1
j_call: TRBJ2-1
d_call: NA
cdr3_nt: TGCGCCAGCAGCCAGAGGGAGTACTCCCGCAATGAGCAGTTCTTC
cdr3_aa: CASSQREYSRNEQFF

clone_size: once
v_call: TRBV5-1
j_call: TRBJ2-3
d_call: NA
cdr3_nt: TGCGCCAGCAGCTTGGGAGAAACAGCAAACACAGATACGCAGTATTTT
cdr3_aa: CASSLGETANTDTQYF

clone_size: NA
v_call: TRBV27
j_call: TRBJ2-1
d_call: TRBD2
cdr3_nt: TGTGCCACCGGACTAGCGGGACTCGCCGGGTGGAATGAGCAGTTCTTC
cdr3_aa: CATGLAGLAGWNEQFF

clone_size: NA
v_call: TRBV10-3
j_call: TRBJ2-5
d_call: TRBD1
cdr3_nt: TGTGCCATCAGCTCCAGAGGGGACAGGGGAGAGACCCAGTACTTC
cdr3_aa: CAISSRGDRGETQYF

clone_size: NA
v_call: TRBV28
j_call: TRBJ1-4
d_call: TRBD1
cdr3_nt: TGTGCCAGCAGCCCCACATCACAGGGGGCGGGAAAAAAACTGTTTTTT
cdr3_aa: CASSPTSQGAGKKLFF